Detailed here is one T cell receptor beta chain. These data are taken from a study of patients and donors after allogeneic stem cell transplantation. The CDR3 has 17 amino acids. V shed 0 bases and J shed 1 base, with 15 bases lying between them. CDR1 and CDR2 (germline): MNHEY, SVGEGT. TCRdb fed the RT-PCR reads into MiXCR, producing one record per CDR3 protein. The sample comprises about a million distinct CDR3 sequences, roughly 18% of which are singletons, and about 6% rests with the top ten. The sequencing input was blood, either unsorted or a sorted T cell fraction (not recorded which). This TCR was recovered from a human donor who was either an allogeneic HSCT recipient or a stem cell or donor lymphocyte infusion donor (not recorded which). It is not recorded whose cells these are; they may come from a transplant donor. The rearrangement joins TRBV6-2 or TRBV6-3 to TRBJ1-1; no definite D call. CDR3 sequence: CASSYSTPTSSNTEAFF. The DNA for the CDR3 is TGTGCCAGCAGTTACTCGACCCCGACATCCTCGAACACTGAAGCTTTCTTT.